The clone carrying this T cell receptor beta chain was counted only a few times. This sample stems from a study of blood T cells in healthy people across ages. Germline lookup yields CDR1 DFQATT and CDR2 SNEGSKA (reference sequence). V shed 5 bases and J 4 bases; nucleotides not matched to a gene: 7. CDR3 length: 13 residues. For the second PCR, which ran for about 6 to 11 cycles, a sample-barcoded 5' primer and a J-beta primer mix were used. TCRdb recomputed calls from the 5' RACE reads with MiXCR, one row per CDR3 protein. The sample carries about 2 million distinct CDR3 sequences, around half recorded once. There were healthy Caucasian individuals from Russia, aged roughly 6 to 100, serving as donors. Every sample yielded at least 6.5 million isolated PBMCs.

The chain carries TRBV20-1 and TRBJ1-2, with 7 positions matching TRBD1. The clonotype originates from a woman between 35 and 50 years old in good health. Specimen: blood. CDR3 in amino acids: CSADDRDGYGYTF. The CDR3 DNA reads TGCAGTGCTGACGACAGGGATGGCTATGGCTACACCTTC.